The sequence of this T cell receptor beta chain was determined in a study of shared clonotypes between healthy human individuals. Study at large: Contributing individuals were two females and three males aged 18 to 49.

Trimming took off 4 bases at V and 2 bases at J, with 14 bases between the two ends. Germline V gene sequence: CDR1 MGHRA, CDR2 YSYEKL. The CDR3 sequence is 15 residues long. Naive CD8 populations comprised CD45RO-negative cells positively selected for CCR7, excluding terminally differentiated effector memory CD45RA+ cells. On this clone: Its target is unknown.

Roughly 210 ng DNA, about 33,000 T cell genomes, went into each sorted-subset replicate PCR. TCRdb's table, derived via immunoSEQ multiplex PCR, lists solely in-frame clones and lacks some. Seen here are some 580,000 clones, roughly 98% observed once, and the top ten hold 0.25% to 0.35%. Overall study findings and caveats: Few donors restricted represented genetic and exposure-history diversity. Relative to their counterparts shared across all four donors, non-shared clonotypes exhibited diminished generation probabilities.

The chain uses TRBV4-1 and TRBJ2-5; D is perhaps TRBD1 (6 bases). The sequencing sample was made of naive CD8+ T cells sorted from blood. The receptor was isolated from a man aged 30 to 45 in good health. The CDR3, as DNA: TGCGCCAGCAGCCCCTCTACAGGGCTGCAAGAGACCCAGTACTTC. Amino acids: CASSPSTGLQETQYF.